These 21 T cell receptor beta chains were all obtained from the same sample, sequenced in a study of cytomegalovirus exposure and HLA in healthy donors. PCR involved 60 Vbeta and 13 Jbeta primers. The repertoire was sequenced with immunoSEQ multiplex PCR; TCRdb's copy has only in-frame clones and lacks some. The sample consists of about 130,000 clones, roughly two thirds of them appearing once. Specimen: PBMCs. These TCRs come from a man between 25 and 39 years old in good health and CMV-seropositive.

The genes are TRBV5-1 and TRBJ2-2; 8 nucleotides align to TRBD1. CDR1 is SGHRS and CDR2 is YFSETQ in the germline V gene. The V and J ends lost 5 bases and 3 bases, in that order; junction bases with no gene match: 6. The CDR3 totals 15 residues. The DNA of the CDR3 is TGCGCCAGCAGTGACAGGGGAGACGACACCGGGGAGCTGTTTTTT. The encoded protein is CASSDRGDDTGELFF.

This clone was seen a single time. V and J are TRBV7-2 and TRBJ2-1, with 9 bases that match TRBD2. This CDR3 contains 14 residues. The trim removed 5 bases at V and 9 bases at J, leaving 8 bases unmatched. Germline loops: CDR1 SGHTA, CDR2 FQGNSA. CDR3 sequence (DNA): TGTGCCAGCAGCACCTTGACTAGCGGTGCTGAGCAGTTCTTC. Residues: CASSTLTSGAEQFF.

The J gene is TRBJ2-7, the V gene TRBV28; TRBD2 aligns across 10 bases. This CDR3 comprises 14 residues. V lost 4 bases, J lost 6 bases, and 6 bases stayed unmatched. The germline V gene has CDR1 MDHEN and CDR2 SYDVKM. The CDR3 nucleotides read TGTGCCAGCAGTTCAAGCGGGAGGGGGGGCGAGCAGTACTTC. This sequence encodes CASSSSGRGGEQYF.

CDR3 DNA sequence: TGTGCCAGCTCGGACTTAAGGGTTTACAATGAGCAGTTCTTC. Translating it yields CASSDLRVYNEQFF. The chain carries TRBV6-1 and TRBJ2-1, with a possible D match to TRBD2 (5 bases). Germline loops: CDR1 MNHNS, CDR2 SASEGT. Trimming pared 8 bases from V and 4 bases from J, leaving 15 bases between. The CDR3 runs 14 residues.

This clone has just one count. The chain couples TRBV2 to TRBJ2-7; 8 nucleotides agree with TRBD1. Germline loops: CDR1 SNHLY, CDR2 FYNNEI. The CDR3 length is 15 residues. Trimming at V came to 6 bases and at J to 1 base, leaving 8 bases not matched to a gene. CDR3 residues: CASSRTGGRSYEQYF. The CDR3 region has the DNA TGTGCCAGCAGCAGAACAGGGGGAAGGTCCTACGAGCAGTACTTC.

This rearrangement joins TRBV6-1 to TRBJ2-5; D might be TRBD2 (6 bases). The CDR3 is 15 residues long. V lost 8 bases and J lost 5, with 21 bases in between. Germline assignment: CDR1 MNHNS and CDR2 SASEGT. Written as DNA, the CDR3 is TGTGCCAGCGCAGATAACTCCGGGACTTTTGAGACCCAGTACTTC. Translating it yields CASADNSGTFETQYF.

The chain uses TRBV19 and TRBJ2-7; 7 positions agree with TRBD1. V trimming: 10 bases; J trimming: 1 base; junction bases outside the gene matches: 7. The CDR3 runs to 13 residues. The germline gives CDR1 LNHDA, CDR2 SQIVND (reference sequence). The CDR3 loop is CATLDRRSYEQYF. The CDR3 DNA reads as TGTGCCACCCTGGACAGGCGATCCTACGAGCAGTACTTC.

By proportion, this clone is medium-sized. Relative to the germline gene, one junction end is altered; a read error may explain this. The DNA for the CDR3 is TGTGCTAGCAGCTTAGCTAGCACTGGCGGGACCCAGTACTTC. This codes for CASSLASTGGTQYF. V usage is TRBV7-7 and J usage is TRBJ2-5, with a tentative D call TRBD2 (5 bases). The V gene's germline CDR1 is SSHAT and CDR2 FNYEAQ (reference sequence). The CDR3 contains 14 residues.

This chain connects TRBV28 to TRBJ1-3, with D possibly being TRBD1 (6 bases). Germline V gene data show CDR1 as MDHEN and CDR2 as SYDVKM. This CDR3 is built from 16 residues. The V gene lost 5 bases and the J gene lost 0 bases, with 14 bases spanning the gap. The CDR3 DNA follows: TGTGCCAGCAGTCTTGCTACAGGGAGCTCTGGAAACACCATATATTTT. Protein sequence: CASSLATGSSGNTIYF. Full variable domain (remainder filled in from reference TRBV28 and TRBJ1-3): DVKVTQSSRYLVKRTGEKVFLECVQDMDHENMFWYRQDPGLGLRLIYFSYDVKMKEKGDIPEGYSVSREKKERFSLILESASTNQTSMYLCASSLATGSSGNTIYFGEGSWLTVV.

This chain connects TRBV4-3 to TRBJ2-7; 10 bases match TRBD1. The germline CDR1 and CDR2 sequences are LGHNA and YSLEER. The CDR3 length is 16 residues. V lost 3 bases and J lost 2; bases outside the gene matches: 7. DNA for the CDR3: TGCGCCAGCAGCCAGGACACGGGACAGGGGACCTACGAGCAGTACTTC. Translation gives CASSQDTGQGTYEQYF.

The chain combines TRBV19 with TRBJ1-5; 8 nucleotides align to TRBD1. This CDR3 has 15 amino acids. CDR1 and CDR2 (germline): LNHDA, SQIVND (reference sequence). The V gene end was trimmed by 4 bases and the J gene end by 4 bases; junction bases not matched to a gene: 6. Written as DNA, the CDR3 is TGTGCCAGTAGTACCTCGGGACAGGATAATCAGCCCCAGCATTTT. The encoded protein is CASSTSGQDNQPQHF.

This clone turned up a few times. CDR3 amino acids: CASSLYGGRTEAFF. The CDR3 coding sequence is TGTGCCAGCAGTTTATACGGAGGGAGGACTGAAGCTTTCTTT. The chain combines TRBV27 with TRBJ1-1; no reliable D call. Germline CDR1 and CDR2: MNHEY and SMNVEV (reference sequence). This CDR3 is 14 amino acids long. V gave up 1 base and J gave up 5 bases, with 11 bases separating them.

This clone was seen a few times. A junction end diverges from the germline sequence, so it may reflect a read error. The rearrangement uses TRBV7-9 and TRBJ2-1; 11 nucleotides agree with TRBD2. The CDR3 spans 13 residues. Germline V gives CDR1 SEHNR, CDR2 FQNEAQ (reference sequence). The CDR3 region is CSSLTSGIGVQFF. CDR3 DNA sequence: TGTTCCAGCTTGACTAGCGGGATAGGGGTGCAGTTCTTC.

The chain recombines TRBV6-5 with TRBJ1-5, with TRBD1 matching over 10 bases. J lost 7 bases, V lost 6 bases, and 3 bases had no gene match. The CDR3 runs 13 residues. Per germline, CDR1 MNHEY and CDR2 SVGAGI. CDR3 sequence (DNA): TGTGCCAGCAGCGGACAGGGGGACCAGCCCCAGCATTTT. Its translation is CASSGQGDQPQHF.

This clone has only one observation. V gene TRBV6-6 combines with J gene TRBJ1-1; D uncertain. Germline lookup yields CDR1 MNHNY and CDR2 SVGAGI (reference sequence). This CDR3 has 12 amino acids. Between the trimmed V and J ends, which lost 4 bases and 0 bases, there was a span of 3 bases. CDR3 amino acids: CASSFMNTEAFF. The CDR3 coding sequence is TGTGCCAGCAGTTTCATGAACACTGAAGCTTTCTTT.

The CDR3 DNA follows: TGCAGTCGCGACGGGAGAAACGAGCAGTACTTC. Its protein product is CSRDGRNEQYF. The chain combines TRBV20-1 with TRBJ2-7, with D possibly matching TRBD2 (6 bases). The CDR3 is 11 residues long. V was cut by 8 bases and J by 5 bases, with 13 bases left in between. Germline V gene lookup returns CDR1 DFQATT and CDR2 SNEGSKA (reference sequence).

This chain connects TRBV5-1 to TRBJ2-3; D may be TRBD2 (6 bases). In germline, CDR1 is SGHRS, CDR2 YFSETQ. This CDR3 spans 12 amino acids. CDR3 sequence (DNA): TGCGCAGACCCGGGAGACACAGATACGCAGTATTTT. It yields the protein CADPGDTDTQYF.

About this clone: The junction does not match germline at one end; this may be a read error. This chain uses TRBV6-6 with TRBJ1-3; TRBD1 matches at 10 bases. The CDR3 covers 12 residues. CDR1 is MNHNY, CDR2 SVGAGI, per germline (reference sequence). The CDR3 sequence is CASRPGQGTGHF. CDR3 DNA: TGTGCCAGCAGACCGGGACAGGGGACTGGGCATTTT.

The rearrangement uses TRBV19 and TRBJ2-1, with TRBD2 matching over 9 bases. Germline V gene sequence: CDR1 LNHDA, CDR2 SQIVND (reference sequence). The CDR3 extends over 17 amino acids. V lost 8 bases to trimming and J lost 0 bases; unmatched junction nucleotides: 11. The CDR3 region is CASGAGTSWYSYNEQFF. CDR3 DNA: TGTGCCAGTGGAGCCGGGACTAGCTGGTACTCCTACAATGAGCAGTTCTTC.

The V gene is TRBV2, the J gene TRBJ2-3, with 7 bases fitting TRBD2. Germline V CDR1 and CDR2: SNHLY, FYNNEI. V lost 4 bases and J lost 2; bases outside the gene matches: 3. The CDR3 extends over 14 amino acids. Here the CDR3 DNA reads TGTGCCAGCAGTGGCGGGACTACCACAGATACGCAGTATTTT. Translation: CASSGGTTTDTQYF. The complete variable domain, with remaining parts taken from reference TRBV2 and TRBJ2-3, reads EPEVTQTPSHQVTQMGQEVILRCVPISNHLYFYWYRQILGQKVEFLVSFYNNEISEKSEIFDDQFSVERPDGSNFTLKIRSTKLEDSAMYFCASSGGTTTDTQYFGPGTRLTVL.

CDR3 sequence: CASSIIAGTYGYTF. The CDR3 DNA sequence: TGTGCCAGTAGTATCATCGCAGGCACCTATGGCTACACCTTC. The chain uses TRBV19 and TRBJ1-2; unclear D gene. CDR3 length: 14 amino acids. From germline, CDR1 is LNHDA and CDR2 SQIVND (reference sequence). V was shortened by 3 bases and J by 4 bases, with 12 bases between the two germline ends.